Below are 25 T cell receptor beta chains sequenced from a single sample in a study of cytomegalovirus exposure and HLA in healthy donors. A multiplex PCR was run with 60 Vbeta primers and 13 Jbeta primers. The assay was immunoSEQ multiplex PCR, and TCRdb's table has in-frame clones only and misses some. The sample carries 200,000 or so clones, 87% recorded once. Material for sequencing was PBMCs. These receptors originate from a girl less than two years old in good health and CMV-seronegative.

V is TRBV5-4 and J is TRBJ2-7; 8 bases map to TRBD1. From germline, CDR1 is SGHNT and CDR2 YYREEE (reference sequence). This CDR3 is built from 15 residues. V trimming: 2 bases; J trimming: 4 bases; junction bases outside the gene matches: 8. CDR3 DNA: TGTGCCAGCAGCTTCCCCGGGACAGGTTTATACGAGCAGTACTTC. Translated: CASSFPGTGLYEQYF.

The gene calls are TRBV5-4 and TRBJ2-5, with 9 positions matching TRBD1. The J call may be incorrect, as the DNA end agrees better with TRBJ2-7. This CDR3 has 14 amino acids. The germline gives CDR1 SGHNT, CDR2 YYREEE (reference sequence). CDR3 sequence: CASSRTGETYEQYF. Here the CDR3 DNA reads TGTGCCAGCAGCCGGACAGGGGAAACCTACGAGCAGTACTTC.

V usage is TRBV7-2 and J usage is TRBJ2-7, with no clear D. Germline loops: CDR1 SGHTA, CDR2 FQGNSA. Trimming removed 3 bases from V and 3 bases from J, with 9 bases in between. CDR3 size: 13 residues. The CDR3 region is CASSFGPLYEQYF. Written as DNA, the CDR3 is TGTGCCAGCAGCTTTGGGCCCCTCTACGAGCAGTACTTC.

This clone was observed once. The CDR3 is CASSFRLAGPYEQYF. Here the CDR3 DNA reads TGCGCCAGCAGCTTTCGACTAGCGGGGCCCTACGAGCAGTACTTC. This chain connects TRBV5-1 to TRBJ2-7; 11 bases line up with TRBD2. The CDR3 totals 15 residues. V shed 2 bases and J 2 bases; nucleotides not matched to a gene: 3. From germline, CDR1 is SGHRS and CDR2 YFSETQ.

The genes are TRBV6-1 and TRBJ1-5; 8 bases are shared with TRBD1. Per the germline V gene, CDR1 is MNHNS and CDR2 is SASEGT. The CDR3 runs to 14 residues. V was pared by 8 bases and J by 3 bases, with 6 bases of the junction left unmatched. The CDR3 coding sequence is TGTGCCAGCCCGACAGGGGTATTCAATCAGCCCCAGCATTTT. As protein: CASPTGVFNQPQHF.

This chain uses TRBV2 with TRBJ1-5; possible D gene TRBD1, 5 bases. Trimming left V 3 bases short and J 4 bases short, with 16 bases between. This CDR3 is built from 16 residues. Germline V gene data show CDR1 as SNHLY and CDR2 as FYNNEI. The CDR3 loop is CASSDIAGVINQPQHF. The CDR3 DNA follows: TGTGCCAGCAGTGATATCGCGGGGGTAATAAATCAGCCCCAGCATTTT.

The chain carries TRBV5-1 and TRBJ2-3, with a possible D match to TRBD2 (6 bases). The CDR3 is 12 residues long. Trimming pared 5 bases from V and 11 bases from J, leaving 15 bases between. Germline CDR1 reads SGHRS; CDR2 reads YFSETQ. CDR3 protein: CASREGLWEQYF. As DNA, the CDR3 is TGCGCCAGCAGGGAGGGACTGTGGGAGCAGTATTTT.

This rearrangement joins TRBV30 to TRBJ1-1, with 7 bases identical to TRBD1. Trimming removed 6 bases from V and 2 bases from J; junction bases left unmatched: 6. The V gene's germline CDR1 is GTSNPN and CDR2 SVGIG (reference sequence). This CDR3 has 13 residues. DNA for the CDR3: TGTGCCTGCTACGACAGGGACAACACTGAAGCTTTCTTT. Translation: CACYDRDNTEAFF.

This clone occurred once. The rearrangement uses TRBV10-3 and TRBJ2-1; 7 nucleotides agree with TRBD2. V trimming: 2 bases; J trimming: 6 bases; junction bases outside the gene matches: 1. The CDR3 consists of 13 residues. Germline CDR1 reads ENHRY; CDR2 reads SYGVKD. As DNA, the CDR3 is TGTGCCATCAGTGAGGGACTAGTCAATGAGCAGTTCTTC. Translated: CAISEGLVNEQFF.

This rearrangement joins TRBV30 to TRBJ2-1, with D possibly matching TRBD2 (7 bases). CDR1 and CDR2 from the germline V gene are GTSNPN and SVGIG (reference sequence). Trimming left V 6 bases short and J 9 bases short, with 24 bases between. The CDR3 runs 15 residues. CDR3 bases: TGTGCCTGCGTGGAACAGGGCAAGCGGGAAGGTGAGCAGTTCTTC. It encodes CACVEQGKREGEQFF. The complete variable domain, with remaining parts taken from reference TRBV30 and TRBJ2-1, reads SQTIHQWPATLVQPVGSPLSLECTVEGTSNPNLYWYRQAAGRGLQLLFYSVGIGQISSEVPQNLSASRPQDRQFILSSKKLLLSDSGFYLCACVEQGKREGEQFFGPGTRLTVL.

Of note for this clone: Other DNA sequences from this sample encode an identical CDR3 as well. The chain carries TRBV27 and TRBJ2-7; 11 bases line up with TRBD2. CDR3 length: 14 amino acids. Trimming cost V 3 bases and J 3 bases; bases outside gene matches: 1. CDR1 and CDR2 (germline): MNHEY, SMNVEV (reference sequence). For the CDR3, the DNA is TGTGCCAGCAGTTTTGGGACTAGCGGCTACGAGCAGTACTTC. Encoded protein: CASSFGTSGYEQYF.

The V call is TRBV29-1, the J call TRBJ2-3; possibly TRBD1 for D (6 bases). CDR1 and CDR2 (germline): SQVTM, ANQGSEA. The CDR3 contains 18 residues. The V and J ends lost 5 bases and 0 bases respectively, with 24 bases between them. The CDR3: CSVRPSLYRTASTDTQYF. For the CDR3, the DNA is TGCAGCGTTCGCCCTTCCTTATATCGGACAGCAAGCACAGATACGCAGTATTTT.

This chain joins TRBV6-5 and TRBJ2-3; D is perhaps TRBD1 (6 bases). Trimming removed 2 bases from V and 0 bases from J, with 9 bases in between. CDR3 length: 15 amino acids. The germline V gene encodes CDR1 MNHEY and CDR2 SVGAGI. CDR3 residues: CASSYGGRSTDTQYF. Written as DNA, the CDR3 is TGTGCCAGCAGTTACGGGGGCCGGAGCACAGATACGCAGTATTTT.

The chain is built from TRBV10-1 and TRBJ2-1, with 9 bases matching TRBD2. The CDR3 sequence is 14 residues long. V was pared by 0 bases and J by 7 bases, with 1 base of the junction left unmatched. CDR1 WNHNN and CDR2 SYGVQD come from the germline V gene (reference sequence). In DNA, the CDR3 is TGCGCCAGCAGTGAGTCAACTAGCGGGAATGAGCAGTTCTTC. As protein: CASSESTSGNEQFF.

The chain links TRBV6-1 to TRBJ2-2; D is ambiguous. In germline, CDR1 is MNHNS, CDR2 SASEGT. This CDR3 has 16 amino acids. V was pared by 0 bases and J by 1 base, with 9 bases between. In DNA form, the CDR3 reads TGTGCCAGCAGTGAAGCGGCTAGGAGGAACACCGGGGAGCTGTTTTTT. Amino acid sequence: CASSEAARRNTGELFF.

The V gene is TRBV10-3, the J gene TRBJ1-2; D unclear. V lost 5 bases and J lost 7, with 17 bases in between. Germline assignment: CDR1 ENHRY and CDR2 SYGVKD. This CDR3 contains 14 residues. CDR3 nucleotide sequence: TGTGCCATCAGTTTCGACCACCTCCGGGGTGGCTACACCTTC. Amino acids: CAISFDHLRGGYTF.

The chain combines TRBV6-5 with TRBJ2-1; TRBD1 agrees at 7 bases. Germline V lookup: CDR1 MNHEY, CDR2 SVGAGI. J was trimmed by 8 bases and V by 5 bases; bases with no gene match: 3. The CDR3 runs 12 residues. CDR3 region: CASSQGVDEQFF. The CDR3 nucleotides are TGTGCCAGCAGTCAGGGGGTCGATGAGCAGTTCTTC.

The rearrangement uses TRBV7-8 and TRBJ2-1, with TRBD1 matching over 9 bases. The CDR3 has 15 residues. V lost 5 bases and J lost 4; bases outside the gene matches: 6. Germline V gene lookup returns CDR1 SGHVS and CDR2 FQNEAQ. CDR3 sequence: CASSIYRGLYNEQFF. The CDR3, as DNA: TGTGCCAGCAGCATATACAGGGGGCTGTACAATGAGCAGTTCTTC.

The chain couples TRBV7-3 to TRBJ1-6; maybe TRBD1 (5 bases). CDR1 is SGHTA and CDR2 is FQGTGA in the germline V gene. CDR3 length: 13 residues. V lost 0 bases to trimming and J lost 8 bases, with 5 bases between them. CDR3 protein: CASSLTGDSPLHF. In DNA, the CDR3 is TGTGCCAGCAGCTTAACAGGGGATTCACCCCTCCACTTT.

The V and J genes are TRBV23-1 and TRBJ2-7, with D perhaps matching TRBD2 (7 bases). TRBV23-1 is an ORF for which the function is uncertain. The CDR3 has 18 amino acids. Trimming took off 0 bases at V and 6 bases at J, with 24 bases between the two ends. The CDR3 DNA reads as TGCGCCAGCAGTCAATCAGTGGATCTGGGGGGGCGCCCCCGCGAGCAGTACTTC. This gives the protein CASSQSVDLGGRPREQYF.

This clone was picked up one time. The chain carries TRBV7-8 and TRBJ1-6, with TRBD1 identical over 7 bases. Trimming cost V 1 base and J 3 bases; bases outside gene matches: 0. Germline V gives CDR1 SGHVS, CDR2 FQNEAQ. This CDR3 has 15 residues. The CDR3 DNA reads TGTGCCAGCAGCTTAGGACAGGGCTATAATTCACCCCTCCACTTT. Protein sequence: CASSLGQGYNSPLHF.

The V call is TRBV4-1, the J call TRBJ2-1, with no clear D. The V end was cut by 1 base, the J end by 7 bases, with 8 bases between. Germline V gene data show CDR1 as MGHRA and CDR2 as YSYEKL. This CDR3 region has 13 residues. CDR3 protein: CASSQVPANEQFF. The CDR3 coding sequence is TGCGCCAGCAGCCAAGTACCCGCGAATGAGCAGTTCTTC.

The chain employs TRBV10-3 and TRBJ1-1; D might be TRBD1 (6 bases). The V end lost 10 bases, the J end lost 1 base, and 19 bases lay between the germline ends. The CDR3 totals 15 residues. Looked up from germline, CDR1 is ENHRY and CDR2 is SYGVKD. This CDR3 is CATTPMGHSNTEAFF. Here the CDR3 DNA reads TGTGCCACAACGCCGATGGGACACTCGAACACTGAAGCTTTCTTT.

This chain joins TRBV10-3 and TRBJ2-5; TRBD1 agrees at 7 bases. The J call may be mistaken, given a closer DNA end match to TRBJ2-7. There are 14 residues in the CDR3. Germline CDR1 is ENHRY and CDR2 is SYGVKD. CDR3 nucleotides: TGTGCCATCAGCGTCCGGGACAGCATCTACGAGCAGTACTTC. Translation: CAISVRDSIYEQYF.

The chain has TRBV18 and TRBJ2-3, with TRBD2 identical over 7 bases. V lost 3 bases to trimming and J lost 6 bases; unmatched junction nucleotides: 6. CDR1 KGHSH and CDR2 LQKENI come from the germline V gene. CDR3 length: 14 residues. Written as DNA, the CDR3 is TGTGCCAGCTCACCGACTAGCCATCTTGATACGCAGTATTTT. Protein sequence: CASSPTSHLDTQYF.